This T cell receptor (beta chain) was profiled in a study of CD8+ T cells in alopecia areata. Researchers took lesional scalp punch biopsies and peripheral blood from people who were alopecia areata patients. Researchers picked out CD4+ and CD8+ T cells from PBMCs by sorting. Germline assignment: CDR1 PRHDT and CDR2 FYEKMQ (reference sequence). CDR3 length equals 14 residues. V gave up 5 bases and J gave up 4 bases; unmatched junction bases: 6. About this clone itself: Its antigen remains unidentified.

Study-level points and caveats: Scalp lesions, especially in alopecia totalis/universalis, had higher clonality than normal scalp.

Extracted RNA was reverse transcribed into cDNA, the sequencing template. Data came from immunoSEQ multiplex PCR; TCRdb stores just in-frame clones and leaves some out. The table records about 82,000 clones, roughly 51% of them present only once. The sequenced sample consisted of NKG2D-high CD8+ T cells sorted from blood. The chain uses TRBV13 and TRBJ1-2; 8 positions match TRBD1. This receptor was identified in a human donor with alopecia areata. CDR3 region: CASSVGQASYGYTF. The CDR3 DNA is TGTGCCAGCAGCGTGGGACAGGCCTCCTATGGCTACACCTTC.